This note documents a single TCR beta chain sequence. This sample is drawn from a study of blood T cell repertoires in COVID-19. The CDR3 runs to 15 residues. Germline CDR1 reads LGHDT; CDR2 reads YNNKEL (reference sequence). The V segment lost 4 bases and the J segment 0 bases; nucleotides outside the gene matches: 3. Method: immunoSEQ multiplex PCR; TCRdb's copy keeps in-frame clones and lacks some. The table shows more than 80,000 clones, with under 85% occurring only once. The source material was peripheral blood. The chain employs TRBV3-1 (or the pseudogene TRBV3-2) and TRBJ1-3; TRBD1 aligns across 7 bases. The source of this sequence is an older woman with acute or convalescent COVID-19. CDR3 nucleotide sequence: TGTGCCAGCAGCCCTGGGACAGACTCTGGAAACACCATATATTTT. The encoded protein is CASSPGTDSGNTIYF.